This T cell receptor (beta chain) emerged from a study of response to subunit inactivated influenza vaccine. Germline V gene sequence: CDR1 KGHDR, CDR2 SFDVKD. V dropped 10 bases and J dropped 2 bases, with 11 bases sitting between them. The CDR3 contains 13 residues. Study-wide results and caveats: Only a handful of new T cells, the authors suggested, are recruited with each seasonal influenza vaccination.

TCRdb reprocessed the RT-PCR reads via MiXCR and lists one record per CDR3 protein. Of under 550,000 distinct CDR3 sequences in the sample, approximately 7.7% are singletons; the top ten hold approximately 14%. With respect to this clonotype: Its specificity is unknown.

V is TRBV24-1 and J is TRBJ1-5, with D possibly TRBD1 on 5 matching bases. Specimen: PBMCs from blood, collected 23 to 25 months after vaccination. The TCR was taken from a man between 50 and 69 years old who received an inactivated influenza vaccine. CDR3 region: CATGAAGNQPQHF. The CDR3 DNA reads TGTGCCACAGGGGCCGCGGGCAATCAGCCCCAGCATTTT.